Only one count was recorded for the clone carrying this T cell receptor (beta chain). This sample was included in a study of blood T cell repertoires in COVID-19. Study-level information: From T cells, B-cell-depleted T cells, or PBMCs came the material, which was cDNA or gDNA.

Per the germline V gene, CDR1 is WSHSY and CDR2 is SAAADI. The V gene end was trimmed by 10 bases and the J gene end by 5 bases; junction bases not matched to a gene: 14. The CDR3 sequence is 17 residues long. As processed by the authors: For nucleated cells, counts were estimated from reference gene primer amplification. Data came from immunoSEQ multiplex PCR; TCRdb stores just in-frame clones and leaves some out. Clone size and V and J calls were adopted from that table, with D and trimming inferred from the DNA. The table has more than 200,000 clones, 88% seen once; the top ten hold under 0.9%. This sequence joins TRBV10-2 and TRBJ2-5; TRBD2 matches at 15 bases. The sample was peripheral blood. The clonotype comes from a man aged 40-49 years with acute or convalescent COVID-19. CDR3 amino acids: CATSHGGLAGGGETQYF. The CDR3 DNA reads TGCGCCACCTCCCACGGGGGACTAGCGGGGGGCGGGGAGACCCAGTACTTC.